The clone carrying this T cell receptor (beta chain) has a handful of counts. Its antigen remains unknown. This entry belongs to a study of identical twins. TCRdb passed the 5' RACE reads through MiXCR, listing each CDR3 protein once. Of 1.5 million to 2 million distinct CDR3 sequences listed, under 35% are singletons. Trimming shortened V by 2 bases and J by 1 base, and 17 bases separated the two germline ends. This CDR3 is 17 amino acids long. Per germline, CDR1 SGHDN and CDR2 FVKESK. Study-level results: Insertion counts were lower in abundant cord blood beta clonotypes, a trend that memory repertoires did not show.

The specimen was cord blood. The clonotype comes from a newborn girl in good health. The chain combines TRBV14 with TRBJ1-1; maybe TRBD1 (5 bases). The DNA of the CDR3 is TGTGCCAGCAGCCAATTCCCAGGGACGGTAGGGAACACTGAAGCTTTCTTT. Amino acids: CASSQFPGTVGNTEAFF.